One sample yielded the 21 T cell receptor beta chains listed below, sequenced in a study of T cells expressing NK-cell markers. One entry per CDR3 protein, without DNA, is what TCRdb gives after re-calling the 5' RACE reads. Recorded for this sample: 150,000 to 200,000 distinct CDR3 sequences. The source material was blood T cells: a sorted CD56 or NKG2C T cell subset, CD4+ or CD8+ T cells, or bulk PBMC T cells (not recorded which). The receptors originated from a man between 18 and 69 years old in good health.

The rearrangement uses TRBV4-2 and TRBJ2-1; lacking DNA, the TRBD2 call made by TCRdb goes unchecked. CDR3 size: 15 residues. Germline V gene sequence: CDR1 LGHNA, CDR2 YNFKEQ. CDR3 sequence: CASSQEGGTYNEQFF.

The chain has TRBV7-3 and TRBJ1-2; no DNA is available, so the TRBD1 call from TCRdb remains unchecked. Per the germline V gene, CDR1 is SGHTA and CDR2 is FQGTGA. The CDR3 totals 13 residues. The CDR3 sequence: CASSAQGGYGYTF.

The CDR3 loop reads CASSPRQGSIEKLFF. This sequence joins TRBV7-9 and TRBJ1-4; TCRdb reports TRBD1, a call that lacks DNA to check it against. The CDR3 runs to 15 residues. CDR1 SEHNR and CDR2 FQNEAQ come from the germline V gene (reference sequence). Full variable domain (missing parts from reference TRBV7-9 and TRBJ1-4): DTGVSQNPRHKITKRGQNVTFRCDPISEHNRLYWYRQTLGQGPEFLTYFQNEAQLEKSRLLSDRFSAERPKGSFSTLEIQRTEQGDSAMYLCASSPRQGSIEKLFFGSGTQLSVL.

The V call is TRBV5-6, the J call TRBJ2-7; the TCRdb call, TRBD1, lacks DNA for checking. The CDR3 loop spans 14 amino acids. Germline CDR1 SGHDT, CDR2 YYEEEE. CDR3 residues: CASSFGTGSNEQYF. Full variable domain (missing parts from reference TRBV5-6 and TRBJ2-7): DAGVTQSPTHLIKTRGQQVTLRCSPKSGHDTVSWYQQALGQGPQFIFQYYEEEERQRGNFPDRFSGHQFPNYSSELNVNALLLGDSALYLCASSFGTGSNEQYFGPGTRLTVT.

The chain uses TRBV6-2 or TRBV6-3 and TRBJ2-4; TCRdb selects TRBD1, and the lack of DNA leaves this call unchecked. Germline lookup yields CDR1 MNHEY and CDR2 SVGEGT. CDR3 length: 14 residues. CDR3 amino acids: CASAGVLAKNIQYF.

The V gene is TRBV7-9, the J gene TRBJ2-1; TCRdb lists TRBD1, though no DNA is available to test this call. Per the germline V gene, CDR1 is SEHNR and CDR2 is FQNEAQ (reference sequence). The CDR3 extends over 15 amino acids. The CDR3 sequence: CASSPPDRGLNEQFF.

The CDR3 region is CSVEGRASTDTQYF. The rearrangement links TRBV29-1 to TRBJ2-3. Germline V CDR1 and CDR2: SQVTM, ANQGSEA. This CDR3 comprises 14 residues.

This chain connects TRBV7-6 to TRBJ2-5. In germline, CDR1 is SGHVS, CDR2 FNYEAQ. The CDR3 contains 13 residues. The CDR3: CASSLEDTETQYF.

The CDR3 region is CASSSRGGEAVYEQFF. J is TRBJ2-1 and V is TRBV11-3; checking the TCRdb D call of TRBD2 is not possible without DNA. Germline V CDR1 and CDR2: SGHNT, YENEEA. The CDR3 extends over 16 amino acids. The full variable domain, its missing parts supplied by reference TRBV11-3 and TRBJ2-1, is EAGVVQSPRYKIIEKKQPVAFWCNPISGHNTLYWYLQNLGQGPELLIRYENEEAVDDSQLPKDRFSAERLKGVDSTLKIQPAELGDSAVYLCASSSRGGEAVYEQFFGPGTRLTVL.

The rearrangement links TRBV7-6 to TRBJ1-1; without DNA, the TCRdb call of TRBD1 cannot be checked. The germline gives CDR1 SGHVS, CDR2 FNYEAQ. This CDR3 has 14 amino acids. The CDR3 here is CASSSSPGRGKAFF.

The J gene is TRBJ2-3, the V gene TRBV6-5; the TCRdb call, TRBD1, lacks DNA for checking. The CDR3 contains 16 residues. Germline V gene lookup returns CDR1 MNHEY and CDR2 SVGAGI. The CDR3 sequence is CASSYSFGTGTDTQYF.

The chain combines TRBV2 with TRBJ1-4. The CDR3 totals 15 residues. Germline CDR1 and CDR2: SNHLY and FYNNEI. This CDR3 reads CASSEARSNNEKLFF.

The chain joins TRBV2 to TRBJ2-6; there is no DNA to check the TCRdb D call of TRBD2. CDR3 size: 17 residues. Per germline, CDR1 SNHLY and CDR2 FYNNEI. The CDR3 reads CASSLLAGPSGANVLTF.

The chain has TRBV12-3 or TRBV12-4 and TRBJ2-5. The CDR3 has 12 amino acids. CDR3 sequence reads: CASRWGQETQYF.

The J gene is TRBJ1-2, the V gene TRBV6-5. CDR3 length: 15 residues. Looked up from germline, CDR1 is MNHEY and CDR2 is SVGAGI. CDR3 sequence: CASSYHPGGENGYTF.

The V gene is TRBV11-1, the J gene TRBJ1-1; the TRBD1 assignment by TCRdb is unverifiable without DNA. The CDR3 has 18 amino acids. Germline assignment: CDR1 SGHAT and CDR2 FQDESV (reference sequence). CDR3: CASSFFPPGQFMNTEAFF.

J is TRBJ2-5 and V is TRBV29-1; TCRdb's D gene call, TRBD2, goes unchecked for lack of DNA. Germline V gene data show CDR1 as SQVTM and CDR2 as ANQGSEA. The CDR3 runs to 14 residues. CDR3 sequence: CSVRVAGERETQYF.

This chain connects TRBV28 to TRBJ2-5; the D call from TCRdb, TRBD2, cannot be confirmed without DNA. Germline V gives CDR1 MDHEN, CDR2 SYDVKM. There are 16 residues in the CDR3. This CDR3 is CASSLLTSRTQETQYF.

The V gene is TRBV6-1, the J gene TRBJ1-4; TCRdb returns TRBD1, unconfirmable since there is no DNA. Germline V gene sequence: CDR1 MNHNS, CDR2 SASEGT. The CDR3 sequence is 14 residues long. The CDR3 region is CASSEGQGNEKLFF.

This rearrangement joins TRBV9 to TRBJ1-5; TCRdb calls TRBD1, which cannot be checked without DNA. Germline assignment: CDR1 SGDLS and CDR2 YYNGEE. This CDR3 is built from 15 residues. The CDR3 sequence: CASSVGQGINQPQHF.

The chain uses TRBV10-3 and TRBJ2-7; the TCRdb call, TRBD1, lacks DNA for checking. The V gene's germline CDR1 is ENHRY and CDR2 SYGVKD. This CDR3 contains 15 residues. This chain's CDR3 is CAISDHVDRDYEQYF.